The clone carrying this T cell receptor (beta chain) was picked up one time. The antigen is unknown. This specimen comes from a study of cytomegalovirus exposure and HLA in healthy donors. Findings of the study overall: Most TCR sequences were seen very rarely across donors, but some public TCRs occurred in many. TCR beta V segments were, for the most part, productive about 87% or about 30% of the time in an earlier analysis. Confirmation was obtained in vitro that a few CMV-associated chains are specific for CMV antigens. Altogether, about 160 TCR beta chains were recorded as cytomegalovirus-associated.

A multiplex PCR was run with 60 Vbeta primers and 13 Jbeta primers. Some clones are missing from TCRdb's copy, which holds only in-frame ones; the method was immunoSEQ multiplex PCR. The repertoire has fewer than 200,000 clones, roughly 90% of them found once; the top ten carry about 1.1%. The junction had 8 bases not matched to a gene; V was cut back by 4 bases and J by 4 bases. The CDR3 contains 18 residues. The V gene's germline CDR1 is MNHEY and CDR2 SMNVEV (reference sequence). The rearrangement links TRBV27 to TRBJ2-1, with 15 bases fitting TRBD2. This clonotype originated in a boy aged 2-9 years in good health and CMV-seronegative. Sequencing used PBMCs. CDR3 DNA: TGTGCCAGCAGTTCCCTGGGACTAGCGGGAGGCCGATACAATGAGCAGTTCTTC. Protein sequence: CASSSLGLAGGRYNEQFF.